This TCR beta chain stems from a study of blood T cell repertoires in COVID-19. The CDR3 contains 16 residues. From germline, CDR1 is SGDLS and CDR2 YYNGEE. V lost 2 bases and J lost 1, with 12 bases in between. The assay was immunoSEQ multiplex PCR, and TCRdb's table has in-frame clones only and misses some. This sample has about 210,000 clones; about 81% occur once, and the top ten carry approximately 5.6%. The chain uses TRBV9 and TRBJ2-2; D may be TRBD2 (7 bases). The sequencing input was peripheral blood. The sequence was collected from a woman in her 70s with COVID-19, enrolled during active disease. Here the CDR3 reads CASSVGGARNTGELFF. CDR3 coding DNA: TGTGCCAGCAGCGTGGGGGGGGCCCGGAACACCGGGGAGCTGTTTTTT.